This entry lists 32 T cell receptor beta chains sequenced from one sample in a study of cytomegalovirus exposure and HLA in healthy donors. With 60 Vbeta and 13 Jbeta primers, the PCR was carried out. Assay used: immunoSEQ multiplex PCR; TCRdb lists only in-frame clones, some missing. The repertoire consists of about 170,000 clones, with 60% to 80% occurring once and the leading ten covering 6% to 7%. The sample taken for sequencing was PBMCs. These receptors all come from a man in his forties in good health and CMV-seropositive.

The chain employs TRBV7-9 and TRBJ1-1; weak D call: TRBD1 (5 bases). With 5 bases removed from V and 5 bases from J, the gap between germline ends came to 12 bases. Germline V gene data show CDR1 as SEHNR and CDR2 as FQNEAQ (reference sequence). This CDR3 is built from 13 residues. CDR3: CASSVTSGTEAFF. CDR3 bases: TGTGCCAGCAGCGTGACCTCAGGGACTGAAGCTTTCTTT.

The chain couples TRBV28 to TRBJ2-3; no firm D call. Per germline, CDR1 MDHEN and CDR2 SYDVKM. The CDR3 has 14 amino acids. The V and J ends lost 5 bases and 0 bases respectively, with 9 bases between them. The DNA of the CDR3 is TGTGCCAGCAGTCAATCCGGGAGCACAGATACGCAGTATTTT. Translated, it gives CASSQSGSTDTQYF. Supplemented by reference TRBV28 and TRBJ2-3, the full variable domain reads DVKVTQSSRYLVKRTGEKVFLECVQDMDHENMFWYRQDPGLGLRLIYFSYDVKMKEKGDIPEGYSVSREKKERFSLILESASTNQTSMYLCASSQSGSTDTQYFGPGTRLTVL.

The chain links TRBV30 to TRBJ1-1, with 7 bases identical to TRBD1. The CDR3 extends over 13 amino acids. After removal of 4 bases from V and 0 bases from J, the junction contained 2 bases not matched to a gene. The germline V gene encodes CDR1 GTSNPN and CDR2 SVGIG (reference sequence). The CDR3 loop is CAWTRGLNTEAFF. The CDR3 nucleotides read TGTGCCTGGACCAGGGGGTTGAACACTGAAGCTTTCTTT. Combining the CDR3 with reference TRBV30 and TRBJ1-1 gives the whole variable domain SQTIHQWPATLVQPVGSPLSLECTVEGTSNPNLYWYRQAAGRGLQLLFYSVGIGQISSEVPQNLSASRPQDRQFILSSKKLLLSDSGFYLCAWTRGLNTEAFFGQGTRLTVV.

V usage is TRBV5-1 and J usage is TRBJ2-7; tentative D call: TRBD2 (5 bases). Between the trimmed V and J ends, which lost 5 bases and 5 bases, there was a span of 14 bases. The CDR3 covers 13 residues. Germline V gene sequence: CDR1 SGHRS, CDR2 YFSETQ. CDR3 region: CASRRGLRDEQYF. In nucleotides, the CDR3 is TGCGCCAGCAGGCGTGGACTCCGGGACGAGCAGTACTTC. The variable domain in full, with the rest retrieved from reference TRBV5-1 and TRBJ2-7, is KAGVTQTPRYLIKTRGQQVTLSCSPISGHRSVSWYQQTPGQGLQFLFEYFSETQRNKGNFPGRFSGRQFSNSRSEMNVSTLELGDSALYLCASRRGLRDEQYFGPGTRLTVT.

The chain joins TRBV6-6 to TRBJ2-5; TRBD1 agrees at 8 bases. Unmatched junction bases numbered 4, after V lost 2 bases and J lost 5 bases. Looked up from germline, CDR1 is MNHNY and CDR2 is SVGAGI (reference sequence). The CDR3 covers 14 residues. The CDR3 sequence: CASSYRTGGETQYF. The CDR3 bases are TGTGCCAGCAGTTACCGTACAGGGGGGGAGACCCAGTACTTC.

This clone was counted between two and nine times. V is TRBV7-2 and J is TRBJ2-7, with TRBD1 matching 9 bases. V was clipped by 4 bases and J by 4 bases; unmatched bases: 5. The CDR3 spans 14 residues. CDR1 SGHTA and CDR2 FQGNSA come from the germline V gene. Written as DNA, the CDR3 is TGTGCCAGCAGCTACGGACAGGGGTGGTACGAGCAGTACTTC. This codes for CASSYGQGWYEQYF.

The rearrangement uses TRBV5-4 and TRBJ2-7; 8 bases are a match to TRBD2. Unmatched junction bases numbered 10, after V lost 4 bases and J lost 4 bases. There are 15 residues in the CDR3. CDR1 and CDR2 (germline): SGHNT, YYREEE (reference sequence). The CDR3 nucleotides are TGTGCCAGCAGCATCGAGGCAGCGGGAGCTTACGAGCAGTACTTC. Translation gives CASSIEAAGAYEQYF.

This chain uses TRBV28 with TRBJ1-1, with D tentatively TRBD1 (5 bases). This CDR3 has 13 residues. Trimming shortened V by 4 bases and J by 5 bases, and 11 bases separated the two germline ends. CDR1 MDHEN and CDR2 SYDVKM come from the germline V gene. The CDR3 DNA sequence: TGTGCCAGCAGTTGGGCGGGGCGAACTGAAGCTTTCTTT. It is translated as CASSWAGRTEAFF.

The DNA for the CDR3 is TGTGCCAGCAGTTGGGGCTACGAGCAGTACTTC. As protein: CASSWGYEQYF. The chain uses TRBV28 and TRBJ2-5; D is ambiguous. The J call may be mistaken, given a closer DNA end match to TRBJ2-7. The germline V gene encodes CDR1 MDHEN and CDR2 SYDVKM. The CDR3 length is 11 residues.

This clone appeared a few times. The gene calls are TRBV9 and TRBJ1-1; the D gene is possibly TRBD1 (6 bases). The CDR3 loop spans 14 amino acids. Trimming cost V 4 bases and J 4 bases, with 14 bases left between them. Per germline, CDR1 SGDLS and CDR2 YYNGEE. CDR3 bases: TGTGCCAGCAGCAAACAGGGAGGGGGCACTGAAGCTTTCTTT. This encodes CASSKQGGGTEAFF.

This clone was seen once. The chain recombines TRBV5-1 with TRBJ2-7; D unresolved. Germline CDR1 is SGHRS and CDR2 is YFSETQ. The CDR3 runs 14 residues. The V and J ends lost 4 bases and 0 bases respectively, with 11 bases between them. The CDR3 region is CASSLTESSYEQYF. DNA of the CDR3: TGCGCCAGCAGCCTTACGGAGAGCTCCTACGAGCAGTACTTC.

This chain joins TRBV11-2 and TRBJ2-7; 12 bases are shared with TRBD2. The germline V gene has CDR1 SGHAT and CDR2 FQNNGV. CDR3 length: 15 amino acids. Trimming removed 4 bases from V and 6 bases from J; junction bases left unmatched: 7. The CDR3 here is CASSSLLAGGLEQYF. CDR3 DNA: TGTGCCAGCAGCTCCCTACTAGCGGGAGGCCTCGAGCAGTACTTC.

The rearrangement links TRBV18 to TRBJ2-1; 11 positions agree with TRBD2. The germline V gene encodes CDR1 KGHSH and CDR2 LQKENI. The CDR3 is 17 amino acids. V was pared by 2 bases and J by 6 bases, with 9 bases of the junction left unmatched. The CDR3 DNA sequence: TGTGCCAGCTCACCAGAGGCTAGCGGGAGGAGGGGCAATGAGCAGTTCTTC. Protein sequence: CASSPEASGRRGNEQFF.

The V call is TRBV29-1, the J call TRBJ1-5; D not certain. The CDR3 sequence is 14 residues long. In germline, CDR1 is SQVTM, CDR2 ANQGSEA. The ends were cut back, 4 bases at V and 2 bases at J, with 12 bases in the middle. In nucleotides, the CDR3 is TGCAGCGTTGGGACTGGGTTGGGCAATCAGCCCCAGCATTTT. Protein product: CSVGTGLGNQPQHF.

This chain links TRBV7-6 with TRBJ2-4, with TRBD1 identical over 9 bases. The ends lost 5 bases at V and 6 bases at J; junction bases unmatched: 8. This CDR3 has 15 amino acids. Germline assignment: CDR1 SGHVS and CDR2 FNYEAQ. The CDR3 loop is CASSPGTGIGNIQYF. DNA for the CDR3: TGTGCCAGCAGCCCGGGGACAGGGATTGGAAACATTCAGTACTTC.

This clone was observed a single time. The chain has TRBV5-1 and TRBJ2-1; D remains ambiguous. The V gene's germline CDR1 is SGHRS and CDR2 YFSETQ. V lost 0 bases to trimming and J lost 0 bases, with 10 bases between them. This CDR3 has 16 residues. The CDR3 reads CASSLATISSYNEQFF. The CDR3 region has the DNA TGCGCCAGCAGCTTGGCTACGATAAGCTCCTACAATGAGCAGTTCTTC.

About this clone itself: The junction differs from germline at one of its ends, possibly a read error. The chain uses TRBV7-7 and TRBJ2-3, with D unresolved. The CDR3 is made up of 14 amino acids. CDR1 and CDR2 from the germline V gene are SSHAT and FNYEAQ (reference sequence). In DNA, the CDR3 is TGTGCTAGCAGCGCGAGGAGCGGCACAGATACGCAGTATTTT. It specifies CASSARSGTDTQYF.

The J gene is TRBJ2-3, the V gene TRBV9; D is undetermined. This CDR3 spans 13 amino acids. CDR1 SGDLS and CDR2 YYNGEE come from the germline V gene. The V and J ends lost 4 bases and 5 bases respectively, with 11 bases between them. This chain's CDR3 is CASSQPLGDTQYF. The CDR3 DNA is TGTGCCAGCAGCCAACCCCTCGGAGATACGCAGTATTTT.

The chain joins TRBV6-1 to TRBJ1-2; no clear D. The CDR3 length is 13 residues. The V gene's germline CDR1 is MNHNS and CDR2 SASEGT. The V and J ends lost 2 bases and 6 bases respectively, with 10 bases between them. The CDR3 here is CASSERKTHGYTF. DNA for the CDR3: TGTGCCAGCAGTGAACGTAAGACACATGGCTACACCTTC.

This clone has just one count. V gene TRBV11-2 combines with J gene TRBJ2-5; possibly TRBD1 for D (5 bases). Between the trimmed V and J ends, which lost 4 bases and 2 bases, there was a span of 8 bases. From germline, CDR1 is SGHAT and CDR2 FQNNGV. This CDR3 has 13 amino acids. The CDR3 sequence: CASSSQGQETQYF. The CDR3 nucleotides read TGTGCCAGCAGCTCCCAGGGACAAGAGACCCAGTACTTC.

The chain employs TRBV10-3 and TRBJ1-5; tentative D call: TRBD1 (6 bases). The V end lost 4 bases, the J end lost 7 bases, and 17 bases lay between the germline ends. CDR3 length equals 15 residues. Germline V gives CDR1 ENHRY, CDR2 SYGVKD. CDR3 in amino acids: CAISVGDTPDQPQHF. DNA for the CDR3: TGTGCCATCAGTGTAGGGGACACGCCGGACCAGCCCCAGCATTTT.

CDR3 nucleotides: TGTGCCAGCAGTGCCCAACTAGCGGGAGGAGGTACGCAGTATTTT. Its protein is CASSAQLAGGGTQYF. The chain employs TRBV28 and TRBJ2-3; 12 nucleotides line up with TRBD2. Germline assignment: CDR1 MDHEN and CDR2 SYDVKM. With V trimmed by 5 bases and J by 8 bases, 8 bases remained unmatched. This CDR3 has 15 amino acids.

The DNA for the CDR3 is TGTGCCAGCAGCTTAGATGCCGGGACAGATACGCAGTATTTT. Translated, it gives CASSLDAGTDTQYF. The rearrangement uses TRBV7-2 and TRBJ2-3; no reliable D call. V lost 1 base to trimming and J lost 3 bases, with 8 bases between them. The CDR3 consists of 14 residues. CDR1 and CDR2 from the germline V gene are SGHTA and FQGNSA.

The V call is TRBV15, the J call TRBJ1-2; 11 positions agree with TRBD1. The J segment lost 2 bases and the V segment lost 5 bases, leaving 4 bases of the junction unmatched. The CDR3 is 15 amino acids. CDR1 and CDR2 from the germline V gene are LNHNV and YYDKDF (reference sequence). Here the CDR3 reads CATSGRTGGNYGYTF. In nucleotides, the CDR3 is TGTGCCACCAGCGGCAGGACAGGGGGCAACTATGGCTACACCTTC.

V and J are TRBV5-1 and TRBJ1-1; 8 bases line up with TRBD1. The V gene end was trimmed by 1 base and the J gene end by 5 bases; junction bases not matched to a gene: 4. Germline CDR1 reads SGHRS; CDR2 reads YFSETQ. The CDR3 has 14 amino acids. CDR3 coding DNA: TGCGCCAGCAGCTTGCTGACAGGGGAGACTGAAGCTTTCTTT. Its protein is CASSLLTGETEAFF.

Of note for this clone: Other DNA sequences from this sample encode an identical CDR3 as well. This chain uses TRBV5-6 with TRBJ2-1; D is unclear. The V end was cut by 0 bases, the J end by 0 bases, with 4 bases between. CDR3 length: 14 amino acids. Germline V gives CDR1 SGHDT, CDR2 YYEEEE. The CDR3, as DNA: TGTGCCAGCAGCTTGGTGAGCTCCTACAATGAGCAGTTCTTC. Translating it yields CASSLVSSYNEQFF.

The count of this clone is one. J is TRBJ2-3 and V is TRBV5-1, with D tentatively TRBD1 (6 bases). V was pared by 1 base and J by 6 bases, with 15 bases between. The CDR3 contains 15 residues. CDR1 and CDR2 (germline): SGHRS, YFSETQ. The CDR3 DNA reads as TGCGCCAGCAGCTTGAAGGACAGCCTCCAGGATACGCAGTATTTT. Its protein product is CASSLKDSLQDTQYF. Full variable domain (remainder filled in from reference TRBV5-1 and TRBJ2-3): KAGVTQTPRYLIKTRGQQVTLSCSPISGHRSVSWYQQTPGQGLQFLFEYFSETQRNKGNFPGRFSGRQFSNSRSEMNVSTLELGDSALYLCASSLKDSLQDTQYFGPGTRLTVL.

V gene TRBV6-5 combines with J gene TRBJ1-2; maybe TRBD1 (5 bases). Trimming pared 5 bases from V and 4 bases from J, leaving 14 bases between. This CDR3 has 14 residues. Germline V lookup: CDR1 MNHEY, CDR2 SVGAGI. The CDR3: CASSESGGGYGYTF. The CDR3 coding sequence is TGTGCCAGCAGTGAATCCGGGGGGGGCTATGGCTACACCTTC.

The chain combines TRBV5-6 with TRBJ1-4; no definite D call. Trimming stripped 1 base from V and 0 bases from J, with 7 bases between. CDR1 is SGHDT and CDR2 is YYEEEE in the germline V gene. This CDR3 is 15 amino acids long. The CDR3 reads CASSLRGATNEKLFF. The CDR3 nucleotides are TGTGCCAGCAGCTTGCGGGGAGCAACTAATGAAAAACTGTTTTTT.

The rearrangement joins TRBV7-9 to TRBJ2-4, with 12 bases identical to TRBD2. This CDR3 is 19 amino acids long. The germline V gene has CDR1 SEHNR and CDR2 FQNEAQ (reference sequence). V was pared by 0 bases and J by 3 bases, with 9 bases of the junction left unmatched. The CDR3 bases are TGTGCCAGCAGCTTAGCGGGAAGTCTAGCGGGAGGGGGCAAAAACATTCAGTACTTC. As protein: CASSLAGSLAGGGKNIQYF.

This clone was detected once. For the CDR3, the DNA is TGTGCCAGCAGCCCGACAACGGGCAGGGTAGCTGGGGCCAACGTCCTGACTTTC. Residues: CASSPTTGRVAGANVLTF. The chain combines TRBV5-4 with TRBJ2-6; possibly TRBD1 for D (5 bases). Germline-derived CDR1 and CDR2 are SGHNT and YYREEE (reference sequence). V lost 4 bases, J lost 2 bases, and 19 bases lay in between. The CDR3 has 18 amino acids.

V gene TRBV11-1 combines with J gene TRBJ2-3; D is unclear. From germline, CDR1 is SGHAT and CDR2 FQDESV (reference sequence). V gave up 0 bases and J gave up 6 bases, with 4 bases separating them. The CDR3 spans 12 residues. CDR3 nucleotides: TGTGCCAGCAGCTTAGCGGCCGATACGCAGTATTTT. It translates to CASSLAADTQYF.